A selection of T cell receptor beta chains follows, all from one sample in a study of blood T cell repertoires in COVID-19. Sequencing was performed with immunoSEQ multiplex PCR; in TCRdb, only in-frame clones are kept and a portion is missing. The data show 180,000 or so clones, with 86% seen just once and less than 1% held by the top ten. Material: peripheral blood. These receptors came from a man younger than 35 with acute or convalescent COVID-19. Both conserved end residues are part of each CDR3. The D gene is left open where the match is weak. Size is omitted from some rows. Given values are once, few, many or a class for expanded clones.

D	size	J	V	DNA	CDR3
.	few	TRBJ2-7	TRBV5-1	TGCGCCAGCAGCTCTCCCGGGGGGCACGAGCAGTACTTC	CASSSPGGHEQYF
.	.	TRBJ1-1	TRBV9	TGTGCCAGCAGCGGAACGACAGACATGAACACTGAAGCTTTCTTT	CASSGTTDMNTEAFF
.	.	TRBJ1-2	TRBV6-5	TGTGCCAGCAGTTACCTCGCCGGGAACTTCTATGGCTACACCTTC	CASSYLAGNFYGYTF
.	.	TRBJ2-1	TRBV7-9	TGTGCCAGCAGCGCGTCGATCGGGGGAGATGAGCAGTTCTTC	CASSASIGGDEQFF
.	.	TRBJ2-5	TRBV28	TGTGCCAGCACAGGTCGTTCTGGGACCCAGTACTTC	CASTGRSGTQYF
TRBD1	.	TRBJ1-4	TRBV5-1	TGCGCCAGCAGCTCAGACAGGGCTGGGGAAAAACTGTTTTTT	CASSSDRAGEKLFF
.	once	TRBJ1-2	TRBV3-1/TRBV3-2	TGTGCCAGCAGCCAAAGGAGGGCTGGCTACACCTTC	CASSQRRAGYTF
.	.	TRBJ1-5	TRBV9	TGTGCCAGTTCCAGTTTATCCAATCAGCCCCAGCATTTT	CASSSLSNQPQHF
.	.	TRBJ2-6	TRBV5-5	TGTGCCAGCAGCCCGGACAGTAGCTCTGGGGCCAACGTCCTGACTTTC	CASSPDSSSGANVLTF
.	.	TRBJ1-4	TRBV7-2	TGTGCCAGCAGCTTAGCCAGGGCTGAAAAACTGTTTTTT	CASSLARAEKLFF
.	once	TRBJ2-5	TRBV5-4	TGTGCCAGCAGCACGGGCCGGGACATTCGTGAGACCCAGTACTTC	CASSTGRDIRETQYF
.	once	TRBJ1-5	TRBV5-1	TGCGCCAGCAGCCTGGGTTCCACGGGGCCCCAGCATTTT	CASSLGSTGPQHF
TRBD2	.	TRBJ2-1	TRBV24-1	TGTGCCACCAGTGACCCTAGCGGGGGGGCTAACAATGAGCAGTTCTTC	CATSDPSGGANNEQFF
TRBD1	.	TRBJ2-7	TRBV20-1	TGCAGTGCTAGTCACAGGGGGCGCGGGTCCTACGAGCAGTACTTC	CSASHRGRGSYEQYF
.	.	TRBJ2-3	TRBV5-4	TGTGCCAGCAGCCGTACAGGGACAGATACGCAGTATTTT	CASSRTGTDTQYF
.	.	TRBJ2-1	TRBV19	TGTGCCAGTAGTATGGGCCCTGGGGGGGCCATTAATGAGCAGTTCTTC	CASSMGPGGAINEQFF
TRBD1	few	TRBJ1-1	TRBV30	TGTGCCTGGAGCAGAACAGGGGACACTGAAGCTTTCTTT	CAWSRTGDTEAFF
TRBD2	.	TRBJ2-1	TRBV9	TGTGCCAGCAGCACAAGACTAGCGGGGGGTTTAAATGAGCAGTTCTTC	CASSTRLAGGLNEQFF
TRBD1	.	TRBJ1-2	TRBV6-5	TGTGCCAGCAGTACCTTAACAGGGGTCTATGGCTACACCTTC	CASSTLTGVYGYTF
.	once	TRBJ2-2	TRBV30	TGTGCCTGGAGACAGGGAGCGAACACCGGGGAGCTGTTTTTT	CAWRQGANTGELFF
TRBD1	.	TRBJ1-1	TRBV3-1/TRBV3-2	TGTGCCAGCAGCCGACAGGGCGGTACTGAAGCTTTCTTT	CASSRQGGTEAFF
TRBD1	.	TRBJ2-6	TRBV3-1/TRBV3-2	TGTGCCAGCAGCCCCGGGACAGCTTTCTCTGGGGCCAACGTCCTGACTTTC	CASSPGTAFSGANVLTF
.	.	TRBJ1-5	TRBV6-6	TGTGCCAGCAGGCTTTACAGTTCCGATCAGCCCCAGCATTTT	CASRLYSSDQPQHF
TRBD1	many	TRBJ1-5	TRBV18	TGTGCCAGCTCTAAAGGACAGGGGGAAGCGCCCCAGCATTTT	CASSKGQGEAPQHF
TRBD1	.	TRBJ2-1	TRBV7-3	TGTGCCAGCAGCTTAAGAGGGACAGATGAGCAGTTCTTC	CASSLRGTDEQFF
TRBD2	.	TRBJ2-1	TRBV7-3	TGTGCCAGCAGCTTCCTCGCCGGGGGGGCCGGCAATGAGCAGTTCTTC	CASSFLAGGAGNEQFF
.	.	TRBJ2-3	TRBV10-3	TGTGCCATCAGTGAGTCGTCAGATCATACGCAGTATTTT	CAISESSDHTQYF
TRBD1	.	TRBJ2-3	TRBV29-1	TGCAGCGTTACAACAGGGGGCTTTGGCACAGATACGCAGTATTTT	CSVTTGGFGTDTQYF
.	.	TRBJ2-5	TRBV7-2	TGTGCCAGCAGCCCTGGACAGACAAACCAAGAGACCCAGTACTTC	CASSPGQTNQETQYF
.	.	TRBJ1-3	TRBV19	TGTGCCAGTATGGTGGCAACCTCTGGAAACACCATATATTTT	CASMVATSGNTIYF
.	.	TRBJ1-3	TRBV30	TGTGCCTGGACAGGGTCAGGAAACACCATATATTTT	CAWTGSGNTIYF
TRBD1	once	TRBJ1-4	TRBV25-1	TGTGCCAGCAGTGAATTTGCAGGGGGAGATGAAAAACTGTTTTTT	CASSEFAGGDEKLFF
TRBD1	.	TRBJ1-5	TRBV28	TGTGCCAGCAGTCCCGCGACAGGGGTGTCTCAGCCCCAGCATTTT	CASSPATGVSQPQHF
TRBD2	.	TRBJ2-3	TRBV2	TGTGCCAGCAGTGAATGGGGACTAGCGGATACGCAGTATTTT	CASSEWGLADTQYF
.	.	TRBJ2-5	TRBV5-1	TGCGCCAGCAGCTTAGGGGGGGCCCAAGAGACCCAGTACTTC	CASSLGGAQETQYF
.	.	TRBJ1-6	TRBV11-2	TGTGCCAGCAGCTCCCTTGGGCAGGGTGTCCGTTCACCCCTCCACTTT	CASSSLGQGVRSPLHF
.	.	TRBJ2-5	TRBV6-1	TGTGCCAGCAGTGAACAGGGGATTGTAGAGACCCAGTACTTC	CASSEQGIVETQYF
.	few	TRBJ1-5	TRBV19	TGTGCCAGTAGTATTTATAAGTCGGGGGGTGGCAATCAGCCCCAGCATTTT	CASSIYKSGGGNQPQHF
TRBD1	.	TRBJ1-2	TRBV11-2	TGTGCCAGCAGCTTCCCTCCCGGGACAGGCTTTAACTATGGCTACACCTTC	CASSFPPGTGFNYGYTF
TRBD1	.	TRBJ2-5	TRBV5-6	TGTGCCAGCAGCTCATTCAGGGGGCCAGAGACCCAGTACTTC	CASSSFRGPETQYF
.	.	TRBJ1-6	TRBV30	TGTGCCTGGAGGGGCCGCCAATATAATTCACCCCTCCACTTT	CAWRGRQYNSPLHF
TRBD1	once	TRBJ1-1	TRBV12-5	TGTGCTAGTGGTTTGGTACTTTACAGGGGGAACACTGAAGCTTTCTTT	CASGLVLYRGNTEAFF
.	.	TRBJ1-4	TRBV5-8	TGTGCCAGCAGCTTGGGGTCTACTCATAGTAATGAAAAACTGTTTTTT	CASSLGSTHSNEKLFF
.	.	TRBJ2-3	TRBV7-6	TGTGCCAGCAGCTTAGTCCACGGGGGAAGAGATACGCAGTATTTT	CASSLVHGGRDTQYF
TRBD2	.	TRBJ2-1	TRBV3-1/TRBV3-2	TGTGCCAGCAGCATAACGTTAGCGGGGGCGTACAATGAGCAGTTCTTC	CASSITLAGAYNEQFF
TRBD1	.	TRBJ1-5	TRBV4-1	TGCGCCAGCAGCCCGACAGGGGGTAGCAATCAGCCCCAGCATTTT	CASSPTGGSNQPQHF
TRBD1	.	TRBJ2-5	TRBV12-3/TRBV12-4	TGTGCCAGCAGCCGGACAGGAGAGACCCAGTACTTC	CASSRTGETQYF
.	.	TRBJ1-4	TRBV11-3	TGTGCCAGCAGCTTAGATCTAGTCGACAGCGCCCATAATGAAAAACTGTTTTTT	CASSLDLVDSAHNEKLFF
TRBD1	.	TRBJ1-2	TRBV18	TGTGCCAGCTCACGGGACAGCCTCAACTATGGCTACACCTTC	CASSRDSLNYGYTF
TRBD2	.	TRBJ2-5	TRBV5-1	TGCGCCAGCAGCTCCGGACTAGCGGGGCTGGAGACCCAGTACTTC	CASSSGLAGLETQYF
.	.	TRBJ2-4	TRBV19	TGTGCCAGTAGTAATTCCGGGAAGGGAAACATTCAGTACTTC	CASSNSGKGNIQYF
TRBD2	.	TRBJ2-3	TRBV27	TGTGCCACCGGACGGGGGGAATTAGATACGCAGTATTTT	CATGRGELDTQYF
.	.	TRBJ1-5	TRBV4-2	TGTGCCAGCAGCCAAGATTGGCCGAACAATCAGCCCCAGCATTTT	CASSQDWPNNQPQHF
TRBD2	.	TRBJ2-2	TRBV7-2	TGTGCCAGCAGCTCGGGGGGGCCCACCGGGGAGCTGTTTTTT	CASSSGGPTGELFF
TRBD1	.	TRBJ1-1	TRBV2	TGTGCCAGCAGTGAAGGGTGGGGCAGGGGGACCACTGAAGCTTTCTTT	CASSEGWGRGTTEAFF
TRBD1	many	TRBJ1-5	TRBV6-1	TGTGCCAGCAGTGAAGGGGAGACCAGGGGGCCCCACCATCAGCCCCAGCATTTT	CASSEGETRGPHHQPQHF
.	.	TRBJ2-1	TRBV19	TGTGCCAGTAGTACCCGCGGGTATATTCGGGATGAGCAGTTCTTC	CASSTRGYIRDEQFF
TRBD2	.	TRBJ2-5	TRBV11-2	TGTGCCAGCAGCCGAGCAATCCCAGCGGGGATTCAAGAGACCCAGTACTTC	CASSRAIPAGIQETQYF